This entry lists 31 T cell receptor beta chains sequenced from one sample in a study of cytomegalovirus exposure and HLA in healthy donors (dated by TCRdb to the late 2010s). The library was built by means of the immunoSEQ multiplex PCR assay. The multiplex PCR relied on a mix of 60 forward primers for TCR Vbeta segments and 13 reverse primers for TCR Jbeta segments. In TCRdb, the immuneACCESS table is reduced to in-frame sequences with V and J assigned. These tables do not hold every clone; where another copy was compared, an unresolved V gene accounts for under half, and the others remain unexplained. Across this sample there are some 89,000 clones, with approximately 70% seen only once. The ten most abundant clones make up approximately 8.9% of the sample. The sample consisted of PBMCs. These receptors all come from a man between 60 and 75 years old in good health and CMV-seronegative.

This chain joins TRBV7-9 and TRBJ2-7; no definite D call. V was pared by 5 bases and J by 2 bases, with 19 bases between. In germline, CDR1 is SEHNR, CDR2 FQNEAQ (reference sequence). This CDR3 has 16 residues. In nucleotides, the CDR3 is TGTGCCAGCAGCACTGAGCGACGTGGATTTACCTACGAGCAGTACTTC. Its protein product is CASSTERRGFTYEQYF. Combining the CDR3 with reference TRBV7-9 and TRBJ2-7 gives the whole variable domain DTGVSQNPRHKITKRGQNVTFRCDPISEHNRLYWYRQTLGQGPEFLTYFQNEAQLEKSRLLSDRFSAERPKGSFSTLEIQRTEQGDSAMYLCASSTERRGFTYEQYFGPGTRLTVT.

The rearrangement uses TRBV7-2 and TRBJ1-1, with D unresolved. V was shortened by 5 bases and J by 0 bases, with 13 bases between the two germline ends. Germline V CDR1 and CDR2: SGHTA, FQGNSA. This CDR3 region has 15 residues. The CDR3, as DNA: TGTGCCAGCAGCCGACTGTCCGGTATGAACACTGAAGCTTTCTTT. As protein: CASSRLSGMNTEAFF.

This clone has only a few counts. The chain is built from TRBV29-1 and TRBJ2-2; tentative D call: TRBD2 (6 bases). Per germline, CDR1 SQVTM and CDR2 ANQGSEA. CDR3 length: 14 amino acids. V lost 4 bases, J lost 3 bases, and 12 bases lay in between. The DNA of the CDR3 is TGCAGCGTTGGGTTATCGGGGGACACCGGGGAGCTGTTTTTT. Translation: CSVGLSGDTGELFF.

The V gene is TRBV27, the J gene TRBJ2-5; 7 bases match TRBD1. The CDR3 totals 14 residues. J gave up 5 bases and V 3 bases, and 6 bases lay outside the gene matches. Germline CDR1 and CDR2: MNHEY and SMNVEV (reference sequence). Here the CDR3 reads CASSFEGARETQYF. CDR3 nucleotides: TGTGCCAGCAGTTTCGAGGGGGCAAGGGAGACCCAGTACTTC.

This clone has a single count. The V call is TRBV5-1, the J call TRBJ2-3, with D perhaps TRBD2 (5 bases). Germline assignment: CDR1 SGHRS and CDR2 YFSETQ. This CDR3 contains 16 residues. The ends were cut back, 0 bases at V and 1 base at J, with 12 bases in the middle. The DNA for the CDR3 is TGCGCCAGCAGCTTGGGTCTCGGGGAAGGCACAGATACGCAGTATTTT. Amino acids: CASSLGLGEGTDTQYF.

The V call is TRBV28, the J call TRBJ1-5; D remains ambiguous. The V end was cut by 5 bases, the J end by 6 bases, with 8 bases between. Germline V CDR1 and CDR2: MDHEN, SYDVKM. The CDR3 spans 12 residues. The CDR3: CASSVEAQPQHF. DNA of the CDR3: TGTGCCAGCAGTGTGGAGGCTCAGCCCCAGCATTTT.

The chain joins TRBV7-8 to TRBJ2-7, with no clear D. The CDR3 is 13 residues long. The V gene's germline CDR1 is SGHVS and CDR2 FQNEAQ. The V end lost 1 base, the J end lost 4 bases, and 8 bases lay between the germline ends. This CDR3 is CASSLEESYEQYF. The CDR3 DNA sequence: TGTGCCAGCAGCTTAGAAGAGTCGTACGAGCAGTACTTC.

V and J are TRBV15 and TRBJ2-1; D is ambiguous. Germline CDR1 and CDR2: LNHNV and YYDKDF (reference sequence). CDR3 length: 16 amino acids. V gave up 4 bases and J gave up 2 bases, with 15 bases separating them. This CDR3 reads CATSKFSRLAYNEQFF. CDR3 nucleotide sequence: TGTGCCACCAGCAAATTTTCTAGGTTGGCCTACAATGAGCAGTTCTTC.

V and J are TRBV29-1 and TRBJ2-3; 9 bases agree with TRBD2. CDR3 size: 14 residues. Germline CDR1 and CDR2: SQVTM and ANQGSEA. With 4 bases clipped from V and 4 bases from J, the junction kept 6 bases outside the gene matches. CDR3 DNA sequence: TGCAGCGTTGGACTAAGCGGGGGGTCAGATACGCAGTATTTT. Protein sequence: CSVGLSGGSDTQYF.

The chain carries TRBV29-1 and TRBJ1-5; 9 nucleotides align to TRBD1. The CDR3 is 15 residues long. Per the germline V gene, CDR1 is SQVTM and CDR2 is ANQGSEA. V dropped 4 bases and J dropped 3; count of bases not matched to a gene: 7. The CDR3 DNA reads TGCAGCGTTGCCTACACAGGGGGCAACAATCAGCCCCAGCATTTT. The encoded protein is CSVAYTGGNNQPQHF.

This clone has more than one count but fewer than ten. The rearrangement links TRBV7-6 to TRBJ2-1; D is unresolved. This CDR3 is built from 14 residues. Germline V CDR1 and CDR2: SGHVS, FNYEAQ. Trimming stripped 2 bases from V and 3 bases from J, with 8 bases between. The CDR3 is CASSLTTNYNEQFF. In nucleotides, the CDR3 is TGTGCCAGCAGCTTAACTACCAACTACAATGAGCAGTTCTTC.

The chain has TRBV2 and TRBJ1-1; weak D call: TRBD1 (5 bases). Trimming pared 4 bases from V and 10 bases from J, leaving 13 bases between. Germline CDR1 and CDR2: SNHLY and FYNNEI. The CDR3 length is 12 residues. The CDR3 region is CASSGAGQGAFF. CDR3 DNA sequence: TGTGCCAGCAGTGGGGCAGGGCAAGGAGCTTTCTTT.

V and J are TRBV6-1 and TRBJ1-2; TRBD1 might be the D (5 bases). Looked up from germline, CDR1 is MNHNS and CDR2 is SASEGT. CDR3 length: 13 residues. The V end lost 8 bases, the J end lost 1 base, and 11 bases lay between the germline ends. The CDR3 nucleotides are TGTGCCAGCGACCTCGACAGTAACTATGGCTACACCTTC. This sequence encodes CASDLDSNYGYTF.

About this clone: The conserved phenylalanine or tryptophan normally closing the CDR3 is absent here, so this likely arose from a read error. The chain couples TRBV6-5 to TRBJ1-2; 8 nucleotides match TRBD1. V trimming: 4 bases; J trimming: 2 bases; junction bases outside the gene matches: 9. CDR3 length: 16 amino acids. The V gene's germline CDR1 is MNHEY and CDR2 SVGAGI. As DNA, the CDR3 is TGTGCCAGCAGTTCCGGACAGGGCGCCCCCAACTATGGCTACACCCTC. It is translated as CASSSGQGAPNYGYTL.

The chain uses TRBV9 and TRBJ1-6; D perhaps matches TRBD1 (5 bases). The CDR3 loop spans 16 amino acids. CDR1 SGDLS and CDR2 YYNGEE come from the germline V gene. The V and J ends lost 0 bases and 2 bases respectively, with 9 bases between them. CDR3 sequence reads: CASSVGAGPYNSPLHF. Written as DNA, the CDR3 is TGTGCCAGCAGCGTAGGTGCGGGGCCCTATAATTCACCCCTCCACTTT.

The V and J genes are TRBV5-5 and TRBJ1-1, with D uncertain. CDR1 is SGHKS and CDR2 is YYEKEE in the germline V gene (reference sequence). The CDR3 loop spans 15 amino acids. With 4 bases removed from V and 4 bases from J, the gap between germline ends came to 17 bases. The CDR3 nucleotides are TGTGCCAGCAGCAGTTACCGGGAATCAAGCACTGAAGCTTTCTTT. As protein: CASSSYRESSTEAFF.

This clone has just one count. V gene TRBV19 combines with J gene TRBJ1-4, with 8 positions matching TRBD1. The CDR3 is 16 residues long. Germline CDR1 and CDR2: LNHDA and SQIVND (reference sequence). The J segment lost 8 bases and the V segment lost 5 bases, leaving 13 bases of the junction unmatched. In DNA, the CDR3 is TGTGCCAGTAGTGCCGACAGGGGAGAAGGAGGCGAAAAACTGTTTTTT. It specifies CASSADRGEGGEKLFF.

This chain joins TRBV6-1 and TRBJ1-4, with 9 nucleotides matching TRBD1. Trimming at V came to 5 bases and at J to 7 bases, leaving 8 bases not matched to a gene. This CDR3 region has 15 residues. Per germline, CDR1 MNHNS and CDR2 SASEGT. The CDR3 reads CASSWSPDRGEKLFF. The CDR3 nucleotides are TGTGCCAGCAGTTGGAGCCCGGACAGGGGTGAAAAACTGTTTTTT.

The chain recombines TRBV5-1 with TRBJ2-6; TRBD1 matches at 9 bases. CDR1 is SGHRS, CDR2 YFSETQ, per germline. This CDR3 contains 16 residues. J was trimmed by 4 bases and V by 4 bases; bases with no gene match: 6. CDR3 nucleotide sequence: TGCGCCAGCAGCCTTGGGACAGGGTTCGGGGCCAACGTCCTGACTTTC. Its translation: CASSLGTGFGANVLTF.

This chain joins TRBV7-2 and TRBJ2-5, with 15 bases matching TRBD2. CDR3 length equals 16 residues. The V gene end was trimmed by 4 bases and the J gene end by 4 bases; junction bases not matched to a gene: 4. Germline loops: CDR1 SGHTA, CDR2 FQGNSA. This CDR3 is CASSSLGLAGGETQYF. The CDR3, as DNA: TGTGCCAGCAGCTCGCTGGGACTAGCGGGAGGAGAGACCCAGTACTTC.

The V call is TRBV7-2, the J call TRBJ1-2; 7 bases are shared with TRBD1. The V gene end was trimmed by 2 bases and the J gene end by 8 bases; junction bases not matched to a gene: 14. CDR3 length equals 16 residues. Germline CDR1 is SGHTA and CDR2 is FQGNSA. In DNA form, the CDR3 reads TGTGCCAGCAGCTTATTCCAGGAGGGGGCGGTTAAAGGCTACACCTTC. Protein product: CASSLFQEGAVKGYTF. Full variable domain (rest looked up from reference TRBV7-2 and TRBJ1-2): GAGVSQSPSNKVTEKGKDVELRCDPISGHTALYWYRQSLGQGLEFLIYFQGNSAPDKSGLPSDRFSAERTGGSVSTLTIQRTQQEDSAVYLCASSLFQEGAVKGYTFGSGTRLTVV.

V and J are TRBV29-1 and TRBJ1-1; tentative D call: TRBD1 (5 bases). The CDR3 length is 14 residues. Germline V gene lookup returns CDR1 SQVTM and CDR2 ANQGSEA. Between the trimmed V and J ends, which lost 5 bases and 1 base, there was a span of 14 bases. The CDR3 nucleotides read TGCAGCGTTTTTCCCCAGGGAGGGAACACTGAAGCTTTCTTT. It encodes CSVFPQGGNTEAFF.

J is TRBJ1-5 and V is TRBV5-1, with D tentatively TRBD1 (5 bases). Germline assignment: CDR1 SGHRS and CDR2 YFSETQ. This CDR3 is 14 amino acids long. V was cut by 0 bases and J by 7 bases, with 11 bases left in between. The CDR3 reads CASSLGAGQQPQHF. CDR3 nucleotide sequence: TGCGCCAGCAGCTTGGGGGCAGGGCAACAGCCCCAGCATTTT.

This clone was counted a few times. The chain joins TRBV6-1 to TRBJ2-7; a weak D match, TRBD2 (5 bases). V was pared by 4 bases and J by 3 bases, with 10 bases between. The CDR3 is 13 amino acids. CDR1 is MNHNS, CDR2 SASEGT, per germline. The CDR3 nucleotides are TGTGCCAGCAGTGGTCCGGGATTCTACGAGCAGTACTTC. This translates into CASSGPGFYEQYF.

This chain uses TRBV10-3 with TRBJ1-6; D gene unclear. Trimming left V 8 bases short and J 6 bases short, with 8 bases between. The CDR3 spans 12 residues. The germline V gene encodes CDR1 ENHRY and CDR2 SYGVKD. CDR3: CAISGSNSPLHF. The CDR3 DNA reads TGTGCCATCTCGGGGAGTAATTCACCCCTCCACTTT.

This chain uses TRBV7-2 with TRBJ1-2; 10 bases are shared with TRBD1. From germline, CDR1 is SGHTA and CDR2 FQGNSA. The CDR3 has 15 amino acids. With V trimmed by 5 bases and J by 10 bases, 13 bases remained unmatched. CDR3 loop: CASSLLNPGQGLYTF. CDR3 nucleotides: TGTGCCAGCAGCCTTCTTAATCCGGGACAGGGGCTCTACACCTTC.

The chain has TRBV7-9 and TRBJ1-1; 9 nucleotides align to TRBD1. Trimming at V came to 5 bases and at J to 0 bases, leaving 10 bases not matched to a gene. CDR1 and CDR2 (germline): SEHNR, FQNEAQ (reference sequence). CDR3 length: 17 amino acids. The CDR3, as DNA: TGTGCCAGCAGCGCAAGGACAGGGGAAGCCATGAACACTGAAGCTTTCTTT. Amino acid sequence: CASSARTGEAMNTEAFF.

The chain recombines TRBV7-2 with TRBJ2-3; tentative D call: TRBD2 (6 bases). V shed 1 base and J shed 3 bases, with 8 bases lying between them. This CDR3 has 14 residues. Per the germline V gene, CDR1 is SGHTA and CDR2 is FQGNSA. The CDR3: CASSLGSGTDTQYF. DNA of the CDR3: TGTGCCAGCAGCTTAGGGAGCGGGACAGATACGCAGTATTTT.

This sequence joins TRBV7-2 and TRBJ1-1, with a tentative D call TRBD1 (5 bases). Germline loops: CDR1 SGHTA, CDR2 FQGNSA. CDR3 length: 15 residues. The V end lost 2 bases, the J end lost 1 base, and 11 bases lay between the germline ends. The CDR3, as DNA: TGTGCCAGCAGCTTACAGGGTTTAGGGAACACTGAAGCTTTCTTT. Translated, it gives CASSLQGLGNTEAFF.

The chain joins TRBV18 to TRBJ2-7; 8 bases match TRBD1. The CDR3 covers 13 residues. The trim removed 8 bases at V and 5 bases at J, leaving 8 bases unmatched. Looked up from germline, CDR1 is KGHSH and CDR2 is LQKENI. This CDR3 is CASTPSQGDEQYF. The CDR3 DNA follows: TGTGCCAGCACTCCGTCACAGGGGGACGAGCAGTACTTC.

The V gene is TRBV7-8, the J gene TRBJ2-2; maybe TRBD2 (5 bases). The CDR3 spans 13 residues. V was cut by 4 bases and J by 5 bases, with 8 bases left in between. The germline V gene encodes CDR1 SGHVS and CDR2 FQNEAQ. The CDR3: CASSSRTTGELFF. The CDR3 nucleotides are TGTGCCAGCAGCTCAAGGACTACCGGGGAGCTGTTTTTT.